The present T cell receptor beta chain was sequenced within a study of tumor and adjacent non-tumor tissue in lung cancer. As for the study in general: There were 12 adenocarcinoma, a couple of squamous cell carcinoma and 1 small cell lung cancer cases. Findings and caveats of the study: In normal lung, the top 100 clones were significantly more dominant than in tumor. Tumor TCR diversity, when higher, was linked to shorter survival.

RNA was extracted from bulk tissue without any cell sorting. More than 3 cm separated this lung sample from the edge of the tumor. Regarding this clonotype: Antigen specificity is unknown. Mismatch with germline at one junction end may stem from a read error.

Three rounds of nested PCR, following a modified ARM-PCR protocol, produced the TCRbeta library. Each CDR3 protein is one row after TCRdb ran MiXCR on the multiplex PCR reads. The table includes around 80,000 distinct CDR3 sequences, over 60% detected once. From germline, CDR1 is SGHAT and CDR2 FQNNGV. The CDR3 length is 14 residues. The sequence came from a man aged 70 or older with non-small cell lung cancer. Sequencing was performed on distant non-tumor lung tissue. This rearrangement joins TRBV11-2 to TRBJ2-1, with D tentatively TRBD1 (5 bases). The CDR3 loop is CASSLQGLVNEQFF. CDR3 sequence (DNA): TGTGCCAGCAGCTTACAGGGATTAGTCAATGAACAGTTCTTC.